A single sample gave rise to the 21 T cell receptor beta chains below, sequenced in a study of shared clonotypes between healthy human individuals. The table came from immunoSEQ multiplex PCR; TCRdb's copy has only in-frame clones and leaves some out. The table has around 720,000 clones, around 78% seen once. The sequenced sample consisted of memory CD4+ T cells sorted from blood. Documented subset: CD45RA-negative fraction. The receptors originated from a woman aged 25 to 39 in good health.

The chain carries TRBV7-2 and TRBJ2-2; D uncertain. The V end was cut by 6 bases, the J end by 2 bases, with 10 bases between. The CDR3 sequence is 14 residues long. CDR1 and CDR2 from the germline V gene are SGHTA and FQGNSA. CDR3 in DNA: TGTGCCAGCAGTTGGGGTACAAACACCGGGGAGCTGTTTTTT. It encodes CASSWGTNTGELFF.

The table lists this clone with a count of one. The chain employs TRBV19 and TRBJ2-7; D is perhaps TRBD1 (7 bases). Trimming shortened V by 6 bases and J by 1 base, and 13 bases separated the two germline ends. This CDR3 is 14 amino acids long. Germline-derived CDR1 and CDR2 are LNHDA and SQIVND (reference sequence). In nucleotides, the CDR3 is TGTGCCAGTAGGACCCAGGGGGGATCCTACGAGCAGTACTTC. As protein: CASRTQGGSYEQYF.

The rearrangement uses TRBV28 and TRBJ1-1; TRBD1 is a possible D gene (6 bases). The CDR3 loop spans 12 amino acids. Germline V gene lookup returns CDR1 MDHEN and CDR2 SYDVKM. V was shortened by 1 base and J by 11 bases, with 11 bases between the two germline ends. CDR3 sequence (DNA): TGTGCCAGCAGTTTATCGGGACAAATGGCTTTCTTT. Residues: CASSLSGQMAFF.

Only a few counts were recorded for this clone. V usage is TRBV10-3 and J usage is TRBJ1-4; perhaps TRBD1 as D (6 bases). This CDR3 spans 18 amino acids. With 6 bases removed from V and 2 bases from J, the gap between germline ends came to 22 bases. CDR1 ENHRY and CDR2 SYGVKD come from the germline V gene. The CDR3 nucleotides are TGTGCCATCAGCCGGGGACACAAAAGTGGAGCCACTAATGAAAAACTGTTTTTT. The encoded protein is CAISRGHKSGATNEKLFF.

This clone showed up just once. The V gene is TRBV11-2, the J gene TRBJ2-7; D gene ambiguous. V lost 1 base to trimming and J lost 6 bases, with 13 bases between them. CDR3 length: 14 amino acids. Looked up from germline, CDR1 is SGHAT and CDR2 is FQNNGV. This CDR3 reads CASSLVQSTVEQYF. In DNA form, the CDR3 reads TGTGCCAGCAGCTTAGTTCAGAGTACCGTCGAGCAGTACTTC.

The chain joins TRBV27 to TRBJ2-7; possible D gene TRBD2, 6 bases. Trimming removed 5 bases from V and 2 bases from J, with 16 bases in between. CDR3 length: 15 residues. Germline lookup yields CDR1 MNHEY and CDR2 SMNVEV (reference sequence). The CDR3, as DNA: TGTGCCAGCAGTACAAAAAATAGCGGCGCCTACGAGCAGTACTTC. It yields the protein CASSTKNSGAYEQYF.

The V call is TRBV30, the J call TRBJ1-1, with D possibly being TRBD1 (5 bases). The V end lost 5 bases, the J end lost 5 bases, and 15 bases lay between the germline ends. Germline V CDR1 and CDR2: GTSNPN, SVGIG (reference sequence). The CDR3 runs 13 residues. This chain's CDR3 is CAWGINEGTEAFF. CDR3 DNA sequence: TGTGCCTGGGGGATAAACGAGGGGACTGAAGCTTTCTTT.

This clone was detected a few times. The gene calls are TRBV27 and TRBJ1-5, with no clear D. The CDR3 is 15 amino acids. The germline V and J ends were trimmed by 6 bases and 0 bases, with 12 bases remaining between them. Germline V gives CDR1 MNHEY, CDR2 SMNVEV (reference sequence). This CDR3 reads CASREQQYSNQPQHF. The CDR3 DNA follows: TGTGCCAGCAGAGAACAGCAATATAGCAATCAGCCCCAGCATTTT.

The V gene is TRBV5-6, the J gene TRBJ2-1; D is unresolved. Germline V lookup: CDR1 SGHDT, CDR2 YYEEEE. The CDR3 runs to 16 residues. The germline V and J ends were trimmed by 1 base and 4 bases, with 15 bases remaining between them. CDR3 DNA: TGTGCCAGCAGCTTGCGGTTGAGGACCGGATACAATGAGCAGTTCTTC. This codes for CASSLRLRTGYNEQFF.

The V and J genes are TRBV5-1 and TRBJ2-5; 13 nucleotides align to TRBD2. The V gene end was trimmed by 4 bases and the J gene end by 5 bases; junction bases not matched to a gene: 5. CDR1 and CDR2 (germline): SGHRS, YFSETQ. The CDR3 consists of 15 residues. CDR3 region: CASSRGLAGTETQYF. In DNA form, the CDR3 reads TGCGCCAGCAGCCGGGGACTAGCGGGAACGGAGACCCAGTACTTC.

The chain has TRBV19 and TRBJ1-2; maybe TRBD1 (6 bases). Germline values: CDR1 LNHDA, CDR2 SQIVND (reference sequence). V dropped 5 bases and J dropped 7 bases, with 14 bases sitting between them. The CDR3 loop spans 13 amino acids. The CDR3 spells CASSFQGLSGYTF. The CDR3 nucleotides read TGTGCCAGTAGTTTTCAGGGGCTCTCTGGCTACACCTTC.

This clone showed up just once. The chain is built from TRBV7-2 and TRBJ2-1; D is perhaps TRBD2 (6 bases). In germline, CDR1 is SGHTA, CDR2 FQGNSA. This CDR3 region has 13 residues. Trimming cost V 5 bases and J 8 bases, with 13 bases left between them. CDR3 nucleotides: TGTGCCAGCAGCCTTAGCGGCTGGGATGAGCAGTTCTTC. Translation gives CASSLSGWDEQFF. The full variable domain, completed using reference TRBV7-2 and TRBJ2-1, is GAGVSQSPSNKVTEKGKDVELRCDPISGHTALYWYRQSLGQGLEFLIYFQGNSAPDKSGLPSDRFSAERTGGSVSTLTIQRTQQEDSAVYLCASSLSGWDEQFFGPGTRLTVL.

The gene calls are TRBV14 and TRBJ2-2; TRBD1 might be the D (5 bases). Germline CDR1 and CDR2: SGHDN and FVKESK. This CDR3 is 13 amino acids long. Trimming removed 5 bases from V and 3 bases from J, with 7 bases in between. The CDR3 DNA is TGTGCCAGCAGCGCAGGGTACACCGGGGAGCTGTTTTTT. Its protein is CASSAGYTGELFF.

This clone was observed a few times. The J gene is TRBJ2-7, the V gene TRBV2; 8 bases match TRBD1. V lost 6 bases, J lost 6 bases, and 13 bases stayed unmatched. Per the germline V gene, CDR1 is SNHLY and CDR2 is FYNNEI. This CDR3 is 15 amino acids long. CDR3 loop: CASSGTGGLWGEQYF. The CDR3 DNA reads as TGTGCCAGCAGCGGGACAGGAGGCCTCTGGGGCGAGCAGTACTTC.

This CDR3 is CASSLGGTGNTIYF. CDR3 coding DNA: TGTGCCAGCAGCTTGGGAGGGACGGGAAACACCATATATTTT. This chain joins TRBV5-4 and TRBJ1-3; D is possibly TRBD1 (5 bases). This CDR3 contains 14 residues. Germline CDR1 reads SGHNT; CDR2 reads YYREEE (reference sequence). Trimming took 0 bases from V and 4 from J, leaving 8 bases between them.

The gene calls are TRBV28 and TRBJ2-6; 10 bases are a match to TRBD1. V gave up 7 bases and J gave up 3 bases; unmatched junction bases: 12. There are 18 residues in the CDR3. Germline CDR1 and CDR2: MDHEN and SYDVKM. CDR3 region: CASTLTGTGVFGANVLTF. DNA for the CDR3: TGTGCCAGCACCCTAACCGGGACAGGGGTCTTTGGGGCCAACGTCCTGACTTTC.

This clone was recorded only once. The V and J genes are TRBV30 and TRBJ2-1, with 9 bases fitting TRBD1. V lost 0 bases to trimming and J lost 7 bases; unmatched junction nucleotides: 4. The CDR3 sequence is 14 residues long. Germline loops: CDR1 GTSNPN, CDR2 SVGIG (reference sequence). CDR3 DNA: TGTGCCTGGAGTGTAGGGACAGGGAGAAATGAGCAGTTCTTC. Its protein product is CAWSVGTGRNEQFF.

The chain's CDR3 is CATRALAGLADTQYF. The CDR3 DNA sequence: TGTGCCACCAGGGCCTTAGCGGGCCTGGCAGATACGCAGTATTTT. This chain joins TRBV2 and TRBJ2-3; 7 bases match TRBD2. The CDR3 has 15 residues. From germline, CDR1 is SNHLY and CDR2 FYNNEI. J lost 4 bases, V lost 10 bases, and 14 bases had no gene match.

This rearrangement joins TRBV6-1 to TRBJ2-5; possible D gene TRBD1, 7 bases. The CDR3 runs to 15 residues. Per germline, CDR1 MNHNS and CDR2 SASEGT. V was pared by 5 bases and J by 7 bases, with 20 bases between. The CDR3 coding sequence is TGTGCCAGCAGTCGCGCGGGACAGCCTAAGGGGACCCAGTACTTC. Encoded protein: CASSRAGQPKGTQYF.

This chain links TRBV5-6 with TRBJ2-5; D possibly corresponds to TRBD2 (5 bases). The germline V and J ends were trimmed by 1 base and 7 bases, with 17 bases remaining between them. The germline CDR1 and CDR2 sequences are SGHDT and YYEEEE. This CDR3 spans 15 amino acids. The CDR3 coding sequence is TGTGCCAGCAGCTTGTTTAGCCTAGCTTTGGGGACCCAGTACTTC. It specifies CASSLFSLALGTQYF.

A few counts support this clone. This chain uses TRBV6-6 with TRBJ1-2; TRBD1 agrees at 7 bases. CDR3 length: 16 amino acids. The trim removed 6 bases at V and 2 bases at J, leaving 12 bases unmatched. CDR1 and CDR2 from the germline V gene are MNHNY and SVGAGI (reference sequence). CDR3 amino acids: CASSRETGILNYGYTF. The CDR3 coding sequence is TGTGCCAGCAGCCGCGAGACAGGGATCCTGAACTATGGCTACACCTTC.